The 14 T cell receptor beta chains listed next were all sequenced from one sample in a study of T cells in Graves' hyperthyroidism and ophthalmopathy. What was amplified from RNA transcripts were TCR beta CDR3 regions. Primed by the HTBI set, a first-round RT-PCR was run on the TCR CDR3. TCRdb re-called the multiplex PCR reads through MiXCR, storing one row per CDR3 protein. The table has 600,000 to 850,000 distinct CDR3 sequences, under 20% seen once; the top ten hold approximately 15%. Sequenced input: blood. These receptors were obtained from a woman aged 45-65 years with Graves' hyperthyroidism that later progressed to Graves' ophthalmopathy.

The chain joins TRBV27 to TRBJ1-2; D may be TRBD1 (5 bases). Germline values: CDR1 MNHEY, CDR2 SMNVEV (reference sequence). The CDR3 extends over 13 amino acids. V was pared by 6 bases and J by 7 bases, with 15 bases between. The CDR3 nucleotides read TGTGCCAGCAGCCCGTCATGGGACTGTGGCTACACCTTC. Protein product: CASSPSWDCGYTF.

This clonotype turned up a few times. The chain combines TRBV7-9 with TRBJ1-2; D is ambiguous. CDR1 is SEHNR and CDR2 is FQNEAQ in the germline V gene (reference sequence). CDR3 length: 17 residues. V lost 4 bases, J lost 8 bases, and 26 bases lay in between. CDR3 region: CASSYPFPGRARRGYTF. The CDR3 region has the DNA TGTGCCAGCAGCTACCCCTTTCCGGGCAGAGCTCGGAGGGGCTACACCTTC.

This clonotype was counted a few times. The chain recombines TRBV5-1 with TRBJ1-2, with a possible D match to TRBD1 (5 bases). This CDR3 contains 16 residues. V lost 0 bases to trimming and J lost 4 bases, with 16 bases between them. CDR1 is SGHRS, CDR2 YFSETQ, per germline. CDR3 in DNA: TGCGCCAGCAGCTTGGAGAGGTCTGGCAGGGTCTATGGCTACACCTTC. Its translation is CASSLERSGRVYGYTF.

The chain joins TRBV19 to TRBJ2-3; 12 bases are a match to TRBD1. Germline values: CDR1 LNHDA, CDR2 SQIVND (reference sequence). Trimming removed 5 bases from V and 6 bases from J; junction bases left unmatched: 9. The CDR3 is 16 residues long. The CDR3 reads CASSESGTGGMDTQYF. DNA for the CDR3: TGTGCCAGTAGTGAGTCCGGGACAGGGGGCATGGATACGCAGTATTTT.

The V and J genes are TRBV9 and TRBJ2-5, with D uncertain. The V and J ends lost 5 bases and 5 bases respectively, with 13 bases between them. CDR3 length: 13 residues. Germline CDR1 and CDR2: SGDLS and YYNGEE. CDR3 DNA: TGTGCCAGCAGTATGGGATATGGGGAGACCCAGTACTTC. Protein product: CASSMGYGETQYF.

The sample holds many counts of this clonotype. The chain links TRBV5-1 to TRBJ2-3, with D perhaps TRBD1 or TRBD2 (5 bases each). Trimming removed 7 bases at V and 5 bases at J, with 17 bases between. The length of the CDR3 is 14 residues. Germline V gene lookup returns CDR1 SGHRS and CDR2 YFSETQ. The CDR3 sequence is CASQRHGTGDTQYF. In DNA form, the CDR3 reads TGCGCCAGCCAACGACATGGGACGGGAGATACGCAGTATTTT.

In the case of this clonotype: A read error is possible here, since a much larger clone lies one base away. J is TRBJ2-1 and V is TRBV5-1, with 8 bases matching TRBD2. The germline CDR1 and CDR2 sequences are SGHRS and YFSETQ. Losses at the gene ends were 2 bases for V and 0 bases for J; bases not matched to a gene: 13. CDR3 length: 19 amino acids. CDR3 bases: TGCGCCAGCAGCTTAGGACCAGCGGGGGCCACTAGCTCCTACAATGAGCAGTTCTTC. Translated: CASSLGPAGATSSYNEQFF.

This clonotype appeared many times. The V call is TRBV28, the J call TRBJ1-5; unclear D gene. The CDR3 extends over 15 amino acids. V was clipped by 3 bases and J by 4 bases, with 13 bases between them. Per germline, CDR1 MDHEN and CDR2 SYDVKM. As DNA, the CDR3 is TGTGCCAGCAGTTTTTTTCGAGGCTATAATCAGCCCCAGCATTTT. It encodes CASSFFRGYNQPQHF.

This clonotype appeared a few times. The V and J genes are TRBV11-2 and TRBJ1-1, with 8 bases matching TRBD1. J gave up 4 bases and V 5 bases, and 6 bases lay outside the gene matches. The CDR3 spans 14 residues. Germline CDR1 reads SGHAT; CDR2 reads FQNNGV. CDR3: CASSARTGGTEAFF. The CDR3 region has the DNA TGTGCCAGCAGCGCGCGTACAGGGGGCACTGAAGCTTTCTTT.

The chain links TRBV4-1 to TRBJ2-7; 9 bases agree with TRBD1. Germline V gives CDR1 MGHRA, CDR2 YSYEKL. The CDR3 covers 14 residues. Trimming cost V 1 base and J 6 bases; bases outside gene matches: 4. DNA for the CDR3: TGCGCCAGCAGCCAAGGGGGGACAGGGCGCGAGCAGTACTTC. As protein: CASSQGGTGREQYF.

The chain is built from TRBV12-3 or TRBV12-4 and TRBJ1-1; no clear D. Trimming shortened V by 1 base and J by 3 bases, and 6 bases separated the two germline ends. This CDR3 comprises 13 residues. CDR3 sequence: CASSLDPHTEAFF. The DNA for the CDR3 is TGTGCCAGCAGTTTAGACCCACACACTGAAGCTTTCTTT.

This clonotype was seen repeatedly, ten times or more. V gene TRBV11-2 combines with J gene TRBJ2-7; D is undetermined. The CDR3 length is 12 residues. CDR1 SGHAT and CDR2 FQNNGV come from the germline V gene. V shed 3 bases and J shed 7 bases, with 10 bases lying between them. For the CDR3, the DNA is TGTGCCAGCAGCTTTATAGCCCGGGAGCAGTACTTC. Its protein product is CASSFIAREQYF.

Many counts were recorded for this clonotype. The chain has TRBV13 and TRBJ2-7; D is tentatively TRBD1 or TRBD2 (5 bases each). CDR3 length equals 14 residues. V was pared by 3 bases and J by 5 bases, with 14 bases between. The germline V gene has CDR1 PRHDT and CDR2 FYEKMQ (reference sequence). This chain's CDR3 is CASSFEGPSHEQYF. The CDR3 DNA reads TGTGCCAGCAGCTTCGAGGGGCCGTCCCACGAGCAGTACTTC.

This clonotype was counted at least ten times. The gene calls are TRBV5-5 and TRBJ2-3; 9 bases are a match to TRBD1. With V trimmed by 4 bases and J by 4 bases, 7 bases remained unmatched. CDR3 length: 15 residues. Per the germline V gene, CDR1 is SGHKS and CDR2 is YYEKEE (reference sequence). CDR3 in amino acids: CASSGGTGWADTQYF. The CDR3 nucleotides are TGTGCCAGCAGCGGAGGGACAGGGTGGGCAGATACGCAGTATTTT.